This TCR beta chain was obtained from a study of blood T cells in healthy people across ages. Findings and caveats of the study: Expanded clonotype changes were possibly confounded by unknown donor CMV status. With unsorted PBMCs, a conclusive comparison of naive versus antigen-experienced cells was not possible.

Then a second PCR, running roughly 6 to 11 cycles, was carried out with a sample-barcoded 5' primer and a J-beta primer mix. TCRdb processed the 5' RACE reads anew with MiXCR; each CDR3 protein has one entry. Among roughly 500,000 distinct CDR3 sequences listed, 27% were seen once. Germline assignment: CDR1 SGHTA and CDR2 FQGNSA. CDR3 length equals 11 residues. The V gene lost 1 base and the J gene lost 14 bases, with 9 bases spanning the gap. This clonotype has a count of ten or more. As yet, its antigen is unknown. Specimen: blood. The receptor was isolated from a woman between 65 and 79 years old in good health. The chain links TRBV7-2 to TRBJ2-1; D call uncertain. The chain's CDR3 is CASSLGRVEFF. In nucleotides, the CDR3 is TGTGCCAGCAGCTTAGGTAGGGTAGAGTTCTTC.